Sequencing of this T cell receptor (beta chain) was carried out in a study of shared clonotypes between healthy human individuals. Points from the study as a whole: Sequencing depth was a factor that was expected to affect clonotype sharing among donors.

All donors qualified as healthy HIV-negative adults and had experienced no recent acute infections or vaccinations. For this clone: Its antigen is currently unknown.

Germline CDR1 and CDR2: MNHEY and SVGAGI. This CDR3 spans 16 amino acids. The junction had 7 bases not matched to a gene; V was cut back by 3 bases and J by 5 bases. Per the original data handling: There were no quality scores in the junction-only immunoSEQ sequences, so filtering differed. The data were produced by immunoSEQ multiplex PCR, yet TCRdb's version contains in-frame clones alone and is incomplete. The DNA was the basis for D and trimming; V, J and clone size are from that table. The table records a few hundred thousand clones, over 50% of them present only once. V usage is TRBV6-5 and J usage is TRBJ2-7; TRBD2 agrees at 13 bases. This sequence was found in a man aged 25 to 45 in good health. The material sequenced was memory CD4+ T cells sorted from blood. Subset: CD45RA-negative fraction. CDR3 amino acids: CASSYRTSGRTDEQYF. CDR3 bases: TGTGCCAGCAGTTATCGGACTAGCGGGAGAACGGACGAGCAGTACTTC.